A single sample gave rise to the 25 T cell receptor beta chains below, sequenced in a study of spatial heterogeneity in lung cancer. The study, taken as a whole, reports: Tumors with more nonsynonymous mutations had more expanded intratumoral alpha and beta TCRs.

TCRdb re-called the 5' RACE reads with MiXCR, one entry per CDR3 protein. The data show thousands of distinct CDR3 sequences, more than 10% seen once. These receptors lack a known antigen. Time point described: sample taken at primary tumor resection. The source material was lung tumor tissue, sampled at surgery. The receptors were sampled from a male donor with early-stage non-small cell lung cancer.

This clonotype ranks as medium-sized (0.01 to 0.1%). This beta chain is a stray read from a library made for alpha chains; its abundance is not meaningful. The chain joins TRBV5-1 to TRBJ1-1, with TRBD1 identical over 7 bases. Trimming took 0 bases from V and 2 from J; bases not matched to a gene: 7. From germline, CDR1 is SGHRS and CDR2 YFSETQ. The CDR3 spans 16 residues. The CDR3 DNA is TGCGCCAGCAGCTTGGTAGTGACAGGGCCTAACACTGAAGCTTTCTTT. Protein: CASSLVVTGPNTEAFF. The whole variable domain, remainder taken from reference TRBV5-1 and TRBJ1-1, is KAGVTQTPRYLIKTRGQQVTLSCSPISGHRSVSWYQQTPGQGLQFLFEYFSETQRNKGNFPGRFSGRQFSNSRSEMNVSTLELGDSALYLCASSLVVTGPNTEAFFGQGTRLTVV.

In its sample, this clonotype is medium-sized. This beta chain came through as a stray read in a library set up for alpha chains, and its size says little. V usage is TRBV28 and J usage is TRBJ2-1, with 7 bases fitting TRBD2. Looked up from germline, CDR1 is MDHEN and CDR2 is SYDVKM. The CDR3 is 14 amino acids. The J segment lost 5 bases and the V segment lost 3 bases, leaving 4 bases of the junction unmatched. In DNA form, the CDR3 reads TGTGCCAGCAGTTTGCGGGAGCGTCACAATGAGCAGTTCTTC. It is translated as CASSLRERHNEQFF. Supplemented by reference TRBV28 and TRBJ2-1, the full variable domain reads DVKVTQSSRYLVKRTGEKVFLECVQDMDHENMFWYRQDPGLGLRLIYFSYDVKMKEKGDIPEGYSVSREKKERFSLILESASTNQTSMYLCASSLRERHNEQFFGPGTRLTVL.

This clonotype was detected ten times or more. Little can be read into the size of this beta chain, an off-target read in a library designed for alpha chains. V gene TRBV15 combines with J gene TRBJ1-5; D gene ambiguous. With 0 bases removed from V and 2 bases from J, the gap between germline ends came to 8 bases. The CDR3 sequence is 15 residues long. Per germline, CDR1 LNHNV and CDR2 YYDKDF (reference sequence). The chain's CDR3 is CATSRDSGGNQPQHF. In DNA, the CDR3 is TGTGCCACCAGCAGAGATTCCGGGGGCAATCAGCCCCAGCATTTT.

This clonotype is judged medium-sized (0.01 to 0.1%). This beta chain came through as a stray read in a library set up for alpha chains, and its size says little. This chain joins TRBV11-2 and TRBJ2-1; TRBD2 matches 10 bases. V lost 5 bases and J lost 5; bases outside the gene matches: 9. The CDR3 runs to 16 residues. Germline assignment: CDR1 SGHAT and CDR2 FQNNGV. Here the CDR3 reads CASSALAGGTHNEQFF. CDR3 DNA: TGTGCCAGCAGCGCGTTAGCGGGAGGTACACACAATGAGCAGTTCTTC.

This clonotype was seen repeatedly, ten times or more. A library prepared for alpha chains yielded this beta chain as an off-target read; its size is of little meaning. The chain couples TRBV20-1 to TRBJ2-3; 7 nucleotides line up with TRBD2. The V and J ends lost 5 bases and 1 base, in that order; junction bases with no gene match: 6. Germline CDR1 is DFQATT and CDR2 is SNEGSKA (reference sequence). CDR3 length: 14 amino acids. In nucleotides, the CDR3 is TGCAGTGCTCGGGAGGCAGGGCGCACAGATACGCAGTATTTT. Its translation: CSAREAGRTDTQYF.

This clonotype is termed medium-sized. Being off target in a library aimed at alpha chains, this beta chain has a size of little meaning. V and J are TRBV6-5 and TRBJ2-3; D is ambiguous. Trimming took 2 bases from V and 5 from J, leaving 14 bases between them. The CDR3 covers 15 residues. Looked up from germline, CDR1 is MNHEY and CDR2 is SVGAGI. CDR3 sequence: CASSYTGRTGDTQYF. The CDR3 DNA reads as TGTGCCAGCAGTTACACCGGAAGGACGGGAGATACGCAGTATTTT.

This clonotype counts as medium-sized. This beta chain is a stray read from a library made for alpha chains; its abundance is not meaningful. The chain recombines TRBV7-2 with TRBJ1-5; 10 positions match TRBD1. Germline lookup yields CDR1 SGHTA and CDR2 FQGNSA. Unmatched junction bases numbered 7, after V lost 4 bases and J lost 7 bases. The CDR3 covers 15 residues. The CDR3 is CASSYTGTGEQPQHF. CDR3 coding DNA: TGTGCCAGCAGCTACACCGGGACAGGGGAGCAGCCCCAGCATTTT.

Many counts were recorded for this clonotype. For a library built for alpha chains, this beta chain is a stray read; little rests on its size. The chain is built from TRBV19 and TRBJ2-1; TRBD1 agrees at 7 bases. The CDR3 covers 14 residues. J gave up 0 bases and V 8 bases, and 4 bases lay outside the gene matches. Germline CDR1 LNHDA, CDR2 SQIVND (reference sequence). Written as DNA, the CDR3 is TGTGCCAGTGGGGACAGTTACTCCTACAATGAGCAGTTCTTC. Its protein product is CASGDSYSYNEQFF.

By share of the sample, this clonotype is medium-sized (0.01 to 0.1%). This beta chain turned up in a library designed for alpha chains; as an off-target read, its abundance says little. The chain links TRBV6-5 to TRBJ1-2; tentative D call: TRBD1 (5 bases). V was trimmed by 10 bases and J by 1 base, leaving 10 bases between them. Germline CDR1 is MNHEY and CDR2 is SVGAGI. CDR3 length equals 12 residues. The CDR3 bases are TGTGCCACGCAGGGATATAACTATGGCTACACCTTC. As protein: CATQGYNYGYTF.

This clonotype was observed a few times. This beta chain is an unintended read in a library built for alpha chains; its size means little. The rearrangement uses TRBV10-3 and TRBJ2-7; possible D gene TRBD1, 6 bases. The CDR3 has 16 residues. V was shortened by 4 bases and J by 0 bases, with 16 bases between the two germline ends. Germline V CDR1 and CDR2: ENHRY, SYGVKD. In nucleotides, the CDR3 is TGTGCCATCAGTGTAGTAACAGGGCTACTCTCCTACGAGCAGTACTTC. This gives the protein CAISVVTGLLSYEQYF.

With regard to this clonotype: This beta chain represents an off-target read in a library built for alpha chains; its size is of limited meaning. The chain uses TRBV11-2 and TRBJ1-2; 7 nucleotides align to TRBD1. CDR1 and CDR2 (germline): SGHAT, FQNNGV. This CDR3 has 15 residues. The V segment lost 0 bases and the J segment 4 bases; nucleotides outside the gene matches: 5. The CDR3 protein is CASSLDTGTAYGYTF. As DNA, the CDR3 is TGTGCCAGCAGCTTAGATACGGGGACAGCCTATGGCTACACCTTC.

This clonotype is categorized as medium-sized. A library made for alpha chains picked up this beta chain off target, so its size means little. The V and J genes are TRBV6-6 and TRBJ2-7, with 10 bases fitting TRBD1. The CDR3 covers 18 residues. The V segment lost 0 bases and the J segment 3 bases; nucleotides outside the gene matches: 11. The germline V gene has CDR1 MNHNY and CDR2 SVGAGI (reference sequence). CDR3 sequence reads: CASSYSTVWTGGIYEQYF. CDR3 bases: TGTGCCAGCAGTTACTCGACGGTTTGGACAGGGGGGATCTACGAGCAGTACTTC.

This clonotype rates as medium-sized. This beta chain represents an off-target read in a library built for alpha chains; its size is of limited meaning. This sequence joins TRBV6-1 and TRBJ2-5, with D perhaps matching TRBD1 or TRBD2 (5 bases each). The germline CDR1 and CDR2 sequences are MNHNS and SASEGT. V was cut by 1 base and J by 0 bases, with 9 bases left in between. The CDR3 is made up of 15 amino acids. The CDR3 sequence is CASSEGGTDQETQYF. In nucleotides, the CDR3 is TGTGCCAGCAGTGAAGGGGGGACGGACCAAGAGACCCAGTACTTC.

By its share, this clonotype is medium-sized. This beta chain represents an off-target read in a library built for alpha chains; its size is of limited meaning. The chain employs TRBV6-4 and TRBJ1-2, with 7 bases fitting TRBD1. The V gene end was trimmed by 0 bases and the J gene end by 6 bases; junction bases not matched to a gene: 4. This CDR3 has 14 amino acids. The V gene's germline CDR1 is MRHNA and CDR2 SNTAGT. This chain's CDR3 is CASSDSGTADGYTF. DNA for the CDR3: TGTGCCAGCAGTGACTCTGGGACAGCTGATGGCTACACCTTC.

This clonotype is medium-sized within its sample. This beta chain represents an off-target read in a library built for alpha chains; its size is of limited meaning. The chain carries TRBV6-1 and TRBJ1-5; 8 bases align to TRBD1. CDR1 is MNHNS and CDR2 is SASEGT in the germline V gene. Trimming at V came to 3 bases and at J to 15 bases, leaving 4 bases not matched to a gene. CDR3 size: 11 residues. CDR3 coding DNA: TGTGCCAGCAGTGACGAAGGGACAGGGCATTTT. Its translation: CASSDEGTGHF.

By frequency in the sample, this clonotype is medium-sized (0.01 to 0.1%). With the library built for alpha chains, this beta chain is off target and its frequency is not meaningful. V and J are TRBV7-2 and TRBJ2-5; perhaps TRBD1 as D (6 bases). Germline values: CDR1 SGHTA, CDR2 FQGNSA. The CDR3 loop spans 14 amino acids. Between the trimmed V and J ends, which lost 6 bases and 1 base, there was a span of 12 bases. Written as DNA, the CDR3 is TGTGCCAGCAGAAGGGGGAGCCTCCAAGAGACCCAGTACTTC. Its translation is CASRRGSLQETQYF.

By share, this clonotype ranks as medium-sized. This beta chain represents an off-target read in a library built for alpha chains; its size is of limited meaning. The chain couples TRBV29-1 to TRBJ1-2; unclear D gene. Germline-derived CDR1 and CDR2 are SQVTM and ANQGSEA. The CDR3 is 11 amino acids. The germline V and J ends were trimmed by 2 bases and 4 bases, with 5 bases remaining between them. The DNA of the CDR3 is TGCAGCGTTGAATACGGCTATGGCTACACCTTC. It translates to CSVEYGYGYTF.

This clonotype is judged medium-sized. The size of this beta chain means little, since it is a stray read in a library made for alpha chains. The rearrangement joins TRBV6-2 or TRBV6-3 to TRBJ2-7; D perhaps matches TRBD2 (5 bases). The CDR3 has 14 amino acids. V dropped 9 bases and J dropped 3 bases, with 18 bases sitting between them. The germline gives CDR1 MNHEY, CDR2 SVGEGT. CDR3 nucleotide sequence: TGTGCCAGTCGGAAGCCGGAGGTAATCTACGAGCAGTACTTC. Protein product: CASRKPEVIYEQYF.

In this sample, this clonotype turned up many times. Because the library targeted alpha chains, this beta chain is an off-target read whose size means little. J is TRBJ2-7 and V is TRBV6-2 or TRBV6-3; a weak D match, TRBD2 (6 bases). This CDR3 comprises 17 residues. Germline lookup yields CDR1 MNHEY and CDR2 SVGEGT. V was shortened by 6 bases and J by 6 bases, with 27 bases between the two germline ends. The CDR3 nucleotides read TGTGCCAGCAGGAGGGGCCGGGGCGGCGGGGATCCACTCGAGCAGTACTTC. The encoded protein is CASRRGRGGGDPLEQYF.

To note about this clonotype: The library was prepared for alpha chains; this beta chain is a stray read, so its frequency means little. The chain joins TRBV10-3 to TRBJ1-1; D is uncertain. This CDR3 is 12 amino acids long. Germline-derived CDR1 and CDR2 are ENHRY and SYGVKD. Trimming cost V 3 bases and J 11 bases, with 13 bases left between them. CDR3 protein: CAISDRELSAFF. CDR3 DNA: TGTGCCATCAGTGATCGGGAGTTAAGTGCTTTCTTT.

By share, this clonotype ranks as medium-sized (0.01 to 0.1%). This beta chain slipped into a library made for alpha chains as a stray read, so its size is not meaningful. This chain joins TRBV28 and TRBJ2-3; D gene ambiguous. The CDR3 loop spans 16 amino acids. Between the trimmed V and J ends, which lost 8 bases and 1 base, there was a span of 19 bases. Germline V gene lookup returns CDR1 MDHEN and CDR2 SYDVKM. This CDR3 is CASSTWASWGTDTQYF. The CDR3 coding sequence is TGTGCCAGCTCCACGTGGGCCTCTTGGGGCACAGATACGCAGTATTTT.

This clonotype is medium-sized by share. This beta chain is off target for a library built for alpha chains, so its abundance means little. The CDR3 nucleotides are TGCGCCAGCAGCCCCGCTCTAGCGGGGGTACAGACCCAGTACTTC. It encodes CASSPALAGVQTQYF. The chain carries TRBV5-1 and TRBJ2-5, with 10 bases fitting TRBD2. This CDR3 has 15 amino acids. V gave up 4 bases and J gave up 6 bases; unmatched junction bases: 9. Germline lookup yields CDR1 SGHRS and CDR2 YFSETQ.

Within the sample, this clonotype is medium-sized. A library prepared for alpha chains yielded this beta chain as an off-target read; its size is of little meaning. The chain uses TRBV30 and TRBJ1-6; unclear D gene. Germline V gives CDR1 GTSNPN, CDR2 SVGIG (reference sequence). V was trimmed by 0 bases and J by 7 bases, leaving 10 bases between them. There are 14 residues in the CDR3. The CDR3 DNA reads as TGTGCCTGGAGTGTCGGTGCGTCCAATTCACCCCTCCACTTT. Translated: CAWSVGASNSPLHF.

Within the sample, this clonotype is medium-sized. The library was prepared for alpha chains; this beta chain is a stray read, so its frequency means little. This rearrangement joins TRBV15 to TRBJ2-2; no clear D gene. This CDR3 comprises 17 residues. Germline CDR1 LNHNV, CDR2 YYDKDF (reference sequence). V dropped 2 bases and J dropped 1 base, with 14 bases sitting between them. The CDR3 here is CATSRSQAQLNTGELFF. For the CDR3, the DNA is TGTGCCACCAGCAGATCCCAGGCCCAACTGAACACCGGGGAGCTGTTTTTT.

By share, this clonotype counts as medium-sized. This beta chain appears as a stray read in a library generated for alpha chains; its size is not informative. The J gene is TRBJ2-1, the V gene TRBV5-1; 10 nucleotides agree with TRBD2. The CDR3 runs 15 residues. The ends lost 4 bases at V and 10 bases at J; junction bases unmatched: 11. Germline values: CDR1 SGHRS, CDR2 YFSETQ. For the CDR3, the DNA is TGCGCCAGCAGCCAAACCGGGACTAGCGCGAGGGAGCAGTTCTTC. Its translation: CASSQTGTSAREQFF.